The rows below give T cell receptor gamma chains drawn from one sample of a study of gamma-delta chains in newborns, infants, children. TCRdb re-called the reads via CATT. The table has about a thousand gamma-chain clones, around 40% seen once. Sequencing was carried out using blood. These receptors were obtained from a child who was a newborn, infant or young child, either healthy, febrile or measles-vaccinated (not recorded which). The CDR3 runs from the conserved cysteine through the conserved F or W. Each record gives: clone size, J gene, V gene, CDR3 protein, CDR3 DNA. Clone size is shown for a subset of rows, as once, few, many or a class of expanded clone.

>.|TRGJ1/TRGJ2|TRGV9
CALWESNYYKKLF
TGTGCCTTGTGGGAGTCTAATTATTATAAGAAACTCTTT
>.|TRGJP1|TRGV9
CALWEASRWFKIF
TGTGCCTTGTGGGAGGCCTCCCGGTGGTTCAAGATATTT
>large|TRGJP|TRGV9
CALWEVLGLGKKIKVF
TGTGCCTTGTGGGAGGTGCTGGGGTTGGGCAAAAAAATCAAGGTATTT
>hyperexpanded|TRGJP|TRGV9
CALWEQELGKKIKVF
TGTGCCTTGTGGGAGCAAGAGTTGGGCAAAAAAATCAAGGTATTT
>large|TRGJ1/TRGJ2|TRGV4
CATWDGLNYYKKLF
TGTGCCACCTGGGATGGGCTGAATTATTATAAGAAACTCTTT
>large|TRGJ1/TRGJ2|TRGV2
CATWDLPSYKKLF
TGTGCCACCTGGGACCTCCCTTCATATAAGAAACTCTTT
>large|TRGJ1/TRGJ2|TRGV3
CATWDRQGYKKLF
TGTGCCACCTGGGACAGGCAGGGCTATAAGAAACTCTTT
>large|TRGJ1/TRGJ2|TRGV5
CATWDRLDYKKLF
TGTGCCACCTGGGACAGGCTGGATTATAAGAAACTCTTT
>large|TRGJ1/TRGJ2|TRGV4
CATWDPRYGYKKLF
TGTGCCACCTGGGACCCGCGCTACGGCTATAAGAAACTCTTT
>.|TRGJ1/TRGJ2|TRGV4
CATWDDPHYYKKLF
TGTGCCACCTGGGATGATCCACATTATTATAAGAAACTCTTT
>large|TRGJ1/TRGJ2|TRGV3
CATWDRDYKKLF
TGTGCCACCTGGGACAGGGATTATAAGAAACTCTTT
>few|TRGJ1/TRGJ2|TRGV5
CATWLDYYKKLF
TGTGCCACCTGGCTGGATTATTATAAGAAACTCTTT